These T cell receptor beta chains were read from a single sample in a study of blood T cell repertoires in COVID-19. The assay was immunoSEQ multiplex PCR, and TCRdb's table has in-frame clones only and misses some. The repertoire holds some 220,000 clones, with approximately 86% as singletons. The source material was peripheral blood. The receptor set was obtained from a woman in her 30s with COVID-19, enrolled during active disease. Each CDR3 is given with its conserved first and last residue. A D gene is named only where the DNA matches it firmly. The size entry is marked missing in some rows and otherwise reads once, few, many or a size class.

cdr3_nt,cdr3_aa,d_call,j_call,clone_size,v_call
TGCAGCGTTGTATCCAGCGGGGCCGCGAACACCGGGGAGCTGTTTTTT,CSVVSSGAANTGELFF,TRBD2,TRBJ2-2,.,TRBV29-1
TGTGCCAGCAGTCGCAGGGGTCAGCCCCAGCATTTT,CASSRRGQPQHF,.,TRBJ1-5,.,TRBV6-2/TRBV6-3
TGCAGTGCTAGTATGACTAGCGGGGGGGCGGATACGCAGTATTTT,CSASMTSGGADTQYF,TRBD2,TRBJ2-3,.,TRBV20-1
TGTGCCAGCAGCCTACTAGCGGGAGATTCAGATACGCAGTATTTT,CASSLLAGDSDTQYF,TRBD2,TRBJ2-3,.,TRBV7-7
TGTGCCAGCAGCCCAGGGTACGGGGAGACCCAGTACTTC,CASSPGYGETQYF,.,TRBJ2-5,.,TRBV7-9
TGTGCCAGCAGCCAAGAAGCGTACACCTTAGACTGGCAGTTCTTC,CASSQEAYTLDWQFF,.,TRBJ2-1,.,TRBV14
TGCGCCAGCAGCTTGGCCGGTAGCGGGATAGAGACCCAGTACTTC,CASSLAGSGIETQYF,TRBD2,TRBJ2-5,.,TRBV5-1
TGTGCCAGTACACAGAGACAGGAGGAAAACACCATATATTTT,CASTQRQEENTIYF,.,TRBJ1-3,few,TRBV19
TGTGCCAGCAGCCCAGGCCCGAACACTGAAGCTTTCTTT,CASSPGPNTEAFF,.,TRBJ1-1,.,TRBV11-3
TGTGCCAGCAGCTTATGGTCTAGCTTGGAGGAGACCCAGTACTTC,CASSLWSSLEETQYF,.,TRBJ2-5,many,TRBV7-9
TGTGCCAGCAGATCCAGGGAGGGAAGCGCCTACGAGCAGTACTTC,CASRSREGSAYEQYF,TRBD2,TRBJ2-7,.,TRBV7-9
TGTGCCAGCAGTCGCGCTCCCTACGAGCAGTACTTC,CASSRAPYEQYF,.,TRBJ2-7,.,TRBV12-3/TRBV12-4
TGTGCCAGCTCACCAGGAGGGGGCCGGACGAACACTGAAGCTTTCTTT,CASSPGGGRTNTEAFF,TRBD1,TRBJ1-1,.,TRBV18
TGTGCCAGCAGCCCGCAGGGAACCAAAAACATTCAGTACTTC,CASSPQGTKNIQYF,.,TRBJ2-4,.,TRBV11-1
TGTGCCAGCAAAGACCAGCCAGGGTACGCTGAAGCTTTCTTT,CASKDQPGYAEAFF,.,TRBJ1-1,.,TRBV6-5
TGCGCCAGCAGTCCCCCCGATAGCCGCGGTTCGTATTTT,CASSPPDSRGSYF,.,TRBJ2-3,.,TRBV23-1
TGTGCCAGTAGTATGACGGGGAGCTCCTATAATTCACCCCTCCACTTT,CASSMTGSSYNSPLHF,.,TRBJ1-6,once,TRBV19
TGTGCCTGGGCGCGATTAGGGGGCGCGCAGTACTTC,CAWARLGGAQYF,TRBD1,TRBJ2-7,.,TRBV30
TGTGCCAGCAACAGGGACGCATCTGGGGCCAACGTCCTGACTTTC,CASNRDASGANVLTF,.,TRBJ2-6,many,TRBV2
TGTGCCAGCAGTCCTAGCGGGGGACTAGCCAAAAACATTCAGTACTTC,CASSPSGGLAKNIQYF,TRBD2,TRBJ2-4,.,TRBV28
TGTGCCAGCAGCTTAGTCTCACCAGCGTCCTTGCTCTCCTATAATTCACCCCTCCACTTT,CASSLVSPASLLSYNSPLHF,.,TRBJ1-6,once,TRBV7-8
TGCGCCAGCAGCTTGCAGGGACTAGCGGGACTCGCGAACACCGGGGAGCTGTTTTTT,CASSLQGLAGLANTGELFF,TRBD2,TRBJ2-2,.,TRBV5-1
TGTGCCAGCCGCCGGGACAGGGAAGGAGATACGCAGTATTTT,CASRRDREGDTQYF,TRBD1,TRBJ2-3,.,TRBV7-2
TGTGCCAGCAGCCCACTAGGGAGGGACGTCCTGACTTTC,CASSPLGRDVLTF,TRBD2,TRBJ2-6,.,TRBV7-8
TGTGCCACCTCGACTAAACCCGAGCAGTTCTTC,CATSTKPEQFF,.,TRBJ2-1,.,TRBV6-5
TGTGCCAGCAGCGAGAGGGACTTAAGCTCCTACAATGAGCAGTTCTTC,CASSERDLSSYNEQFF,.,TRBJ2-1,.,TRBV7-8
TGTGCCAGCAGTCGTACTAGGGGGAGCAATCAGCCCCAGCATTTT,CASSRTRGSNQPQHF,.,TRBJ1-5,.,TRBV6-6
TGTGCCAGCAGTCGGGACAGCCTCCAGCTTAATGAAAAACTGTTTTTT,CASSRDSLQLNEKLFF,TRBD1,TRBJ1-4,.,TRBV2
TGCGCCAGCAGCTTGGAGGACAGGGCGGGAGATACGCAGTATTTT,CASSLEDRAGDTQYF,TRBD1,TRBJ2-3,.,TRBV5-1
TGTGCCAGTAGCAGGGTCGGAGAGACCCAGTACTTC,CASSRVGETQYF,.,TRBJ2-5,.,TRBV19
TGTGCCAGCAGCGCCGGGACAGGGACTGAAGCTTTCTTT,CASSAGTGTEAFF,TRBD1,TRBJ1-1,many,TRBV2
TGTGCCAGCAGTGCCGAGAGCGGCAATCAGCCCCAGCATTTT,CASSAESGNQPQHF,.,TRBJ1-5,.,TRBV2
TGTGCCAGCAGCCCCTCACTCGTGGCAGGGGAGGGCTACACCTTC,CASSPSLVAGEGYTF,.,TRBJ1-2,.,TRBV13
TGCGCCAGCAGCGCGGGACAGGGAGGTAATTCACCCCTCCACTTT,CASSAGQGGNSPLHF,TRBD1,TRBJ1-6,.,TRBV5-1
TGTGCCAGCAGTTTCAACACCAGGGGGGCTTCACCCCTCCACTTT,CASSFNTRGASPLHF,TRBD1,TRBJ1-6,once,TRBV28
TGTGCCAGCAGTTATAGAAGCGGGGCCCAACGCCGCACAGATACGCAGTATTTT,CASSYRSGAQRRTDTQYF,TRBD2,TRBJ2-3,.,TRBV6-2/TRBV6-3
TGTGCCACCGCCGTACTAGCGGAGCCCACCGGGGAGCTGTTTTTT,CATAVLAEPTGELFF,TRBD2,TRBJ2-2,.,TRBV6-5
TGTGCCAGCAGCTTAGCGTCTGTCTCGAACACTGAAGCTTTCTTT,CASSLASVSNTEAFF,.,TRBJ1-1,once,TRBV7-2
TGTGCCAGCAGCGGACAGAGCTCCTATAATTCACCCCTCCACTTT,CASSGQSSYNSPLHF,.,TRBJ1-6,.,TRBV7-6
TGTGCCAGCAGCCCGGACACATCCTACGAGCAGTACTTC,CASSPDTSYEQYF,.,TRBJ2-7,.,TRBV6-2/TRBV6-3
TGTGCCAGCAGCTCGGAGACTAGCGGGAGGGTCACCTACAATGAGCAGTTCTTC,CASSSETSGRVTYNEQFF,TRBD2,TRBJ2-1,few,TRBV7-2
TGTGCCAGCAGCTTAGTCGGACAGGGGGAAGAGACCCAGTACTTC,CASSLVGQGEETQYF,TRBD1,TRBJ2-5,.,TRBV7-2
TGTGCCAGCAGTCACCCGACAGGGGGCAATCAGCCCCAGCATTTT,CASSHPTGGNQPQHF,TRBD1,TRBJ1-5,.,TRBV6-5
TGTGCCAGCAGTTTGAGCGGGCGGAGGGCTTTCTTT,CASSLSGRRAFF,.,TRBJ1-1,.,TRBV27
TGCAGCGTTGAAAAGCGGACCTTCCGAGATACGCAGTATTTT,CSVEKRTFRDTQYF,.,TRBJ2-3,once,TRBV29-1
.,CTSSWGEGAAEKLFF,.,TRBJ1-4,.,TRBV1
TGTGCCAGTAGCGCTGGACACCTGAACACTGAAGCTTTCTTT,CASSAGHLNTEAFF,.,TRBJ1-1,.,TRBV19
TGCGCCAGCAGCCTAAGTCTAAGGGGAGGGACTGAAGCTTTCTTT,CASSLSLRGGTEAFF,.,TRBJ1-1,.,TRBV4-3
TGTGCCAGCAGCTTCCCCAAAACAGGGGGCCGCACTGAAGCTTTCTTT,CASSFPKTGGRTEAFF,TRBD1,TRBJ1-1,few,TRBV7-9
TGTGCCAGCAGCCTAACAGGGGGCGACGAGCAGTACTTC,CASSLTGGDEQYF,TRBD1,TRBJ2-7,.,TRBV11-2
TGTGCCAGCAGCTTAGAAACTCAGAGGGCGCAGTATTTT,CASSLETQRAQYF,.,TRBJ2-3,once,TRBV7-2
TGCGCCAGCAGCCAAGCCCCAGGGTATAATTCACCCCTCCACTTT,CASSQAPGYNSPLHF,.,TRBJ1-6,.,TRBV4-3
TGCAGCGCCCTGGACAGGGAAGACTATGGCTACACCTTC,CSALDREDYGYTF,TRBD1,TRBJ1-2,.,TRBV29-1
TGTGCCAGCAGTTTATCGAAGAGATCCAATCAGCCCCAGCATTTT,CASSLSKRSNQPQHF,.,TRBJ1-5,.,TRBV27
TGTGCTAGTGGGTCCTCCGGAGAGGTTGAAAAACTGTTTTTT,CASGSSGEVEKLFF,.,TRBJ1-4,.,TRBV12-5